The clone carrying this T cell receptor (beta chain) has ten or more counts. These data are taken from a study of T-cell reconstitution after alpha-beta-depleted transplantation in children. After removal of 10 bases from V and 0 bases from J, the junction contained 4 bases not matched to a gene. The CDR3 is made up of 13 amino acids. Per the germline V gene, CDR1 is SEHNR and CDR2 is FQNEAQ (reference sequence). Unique molecular identifiers were used to barcode this TCRbeta library. TCRdb reprocessed the PCR reads via MiXCR and lists one record per CDR3 protein. The sample carries 200,000 to 300,000 distinct CDR3 sequences, 12% recorded once.

The TCR originated in a human donor who donated a stem cell graft to a child with acute lymphoblastic leukemia. Sequencing used PBMCs from the stem cell graft donor, obtained from the stem cell graft. The chain uses TRBV7-9 and TRBJ2-3; 7 bases line up with TRBD1. The CDR3 DNA follows: TGTGCCACCGGGACAGAGAGCACAGATACGCAGTATTTT. It specifies CATGTESTDTQYF.